This TCR beta chain was obtained from a study of T cells in Graves' hyperthyroidism and ophthalmopathy (dated by TCRdb to the late 2010s). Background on the whole study: Peripheral blood samples were taken at initial diagnosis, before any treatment was given. To identify TCR V-J signatures that set the groups apart, the researchers used a discovery cohort of 100 patients, made up of 43 with Graves' ophthalmopathy and some 58 with stable Graves' hyperthyroidism. Prospective prediction of ophthalmopathy was tested in an independent validation cohort of 18 to 20 hyperthyroidism patients and 15 to 17 patients who later progressed to ophthalmopathy. The approximately 100 discovery patients were divided at random into training and test sets in a 7:3 ratio. The study also compared thyroid tissue and blood T-cell repertoires from 6 or 7 Graves' hyperthyroidism patients. Once sampling was done, hyperthyroidism patients were given methimazole at a starting dose of 30 mg daily, whereas ophthalmopathy patients were given high-dose intravenous methylprednisolone. The paper describes TCR Vbeta CDR3 sequencing of about 140 peripheral blood samples, made up of 43 ophthalmopathy patients, roughly 75 hyperthyroidism patients and 17 progressor patients. The investigation overall reported the following: Most expanded thyroid clonotypes (frequency above 0.001) were also detected in blood, a finding suggesting that blood repertoires may reflect thyroid immune responses. During validation, the model predicted progression to ophthalmopathy a median of approximately six months ahead of onset, with almost 71% sensitivity and about 72% specificity. Ophthalmopathy was separated from stable hyperthyroidism by a 13 V-J signature model, with approximately 90% sensitivity and roughly 81% specificity obtained in cross-validation and 80%/75% obtained in testing. Sample size was not statistically predetermined, and investigators were not blinded to group allocation.

Graves' hyperthyroidism was defined as stable when no progression to ophthalmopathy occurred over 18 months of follow-up. Hyperthyroidism patients were newly diagnosed, had a disease duration of under 2 months, and were aged 18 to 65 years. Any patient with an uncontrolled infection, another autoimmune disease, pregnancy or lactation was excluded. Diagnoses were established on the basis of clinical symptoms, serum thyroxine and TRAb, thyroid ultrasound, and orbital computed tomography. Ficoll-Paque density gradient centrifugation was used to isolate PBMCs from about 9 ml of fresh peripheral blood. Total RNA was extracted with Trizol reagent, and quality was checked on an Agilent 2100 Bioanalyzer. This clonotype was observed at least ten times. It lacks a known antigen. The input lacks base qualities; no much larger clone sits a single base away. For CDR1 and CDR2, the germline V gene lists SNHLY and FYNNEI. Counted from cysteine to phenylalanine, this CDR3 has 15 amino acids. The CDR3 DNA has 45 bases and is translated from base 1. V is cut back by 1 base and J by 9 bases, with 4 bases in the junction unmatched.

The TCR beta CDR3 regions were amplified from RNA transcripts. The first round of RT-PCR for the TCR CDR3 was performed with the HTBI primer set and the Qiagen OneStep RT-PCR kit. Libraries were constructed in a second round of multiplex PCR, after which size selection and purification were performed. Sequencing of the libraries was done on an Illumina HiSeq2000 using paired-end 100 bp reads. From the authors' description of their analysis: SOAPnuke was used to process the raw data, throwing out any read that contained adapters or uncalled bases, had a mean Phred below 15, or lacked an exact constant-primer or identifier match. High-quality paired reads were merged with COPE v1.2.5, and unique nucleotide sequences were defined as clonotypes. MiTCR v1.1 was used to align the clonotypes against IMGT TRBV, TRBD and TRBJ reference segments. Only V-J combinations with frequency above 0.0001, covering approximately 99% of repertoires, were analysed. A TCS score was defined as the ratio between F50 (clonal expansion) and ExV (chaos), using BLOSUM62-based TCRdist between CDR3 peptides within each V-J. Welch's t-statistics and random forest reduced fewer than 600 V-J features to roughly 13, which were used in a naive Bayes classifier (R e1071). TCRdb reran the public reads through fastp at Q25 and MiXCR, keeping productive beta chains. For every CDR3 protein sequence, its rows merge into one entry that carries the most common genes and DNA. The V and J calls and clone size come from TCRdb's table, not from the authors' own analysis. The sample data list 550,000 to 600,000 distinct CDR3 sequences, and over 15% of these were observed just once. Of the sample, more than 15% falls within the top ten clones.

The V and J genes are TRBV2 and TRBJ2-1, with TRBD2 matching 12 junction bases. Sequenced input: blood. The sequence came from a woman in her late teens or twenties with Graves' hyperthyroidism. The DNA reads as follows: TGTGCCAGCAGTGAAGGGGGACTAGCGGGTGTTGAGCAGTTCTTC. It is translated as CASSEGGLAGVEQFF.